The rows below give T cell receptor beta chains drawn from one sample of a study of cytomegalovirus exposure and HLA in healthy donors. Assay used: immunoSEQ multiplex PCR; TCRdb lists only in-frame clones, some missing. The sample has about 130,000 clones; roughly 69% are singletons. Sequenced sample: PBMCs. These receptors originate from a human donor in good health. The CDR3 runs from the conserved cysteine through the conserved F or W. D genes are given only for firm matches. Clone size is stated in some rows and not others, as once, few, many or a class when expanded.

TRBV23-1	TRBJ1-2	NA	NA	TGCGCCAGCAGCCACGGACATTCTCATGGCTACACCTTC	CASSHGHSHGYTF
TRBV11-3	TRBJ2-2	few	TRBD1	TGTGCCAGCAGCTTGGACAGGGGGTTTCTAACCGGGGAGCTGTTTTTT	CASSLDRGFLTGELFF
TRBV11-2	TRBJ2-5	NA	NA	TGTGCCAGCAGCTGGACCGGGGTAAAAGAGACCCAGTACTTC	CASSWTGVKETQYF
TRBV10-3	TRBJ1-3	NA	NA	TGTGCCATCTGGCAGGGGGGAAACACCATATATTTT	CAIWQGGNTIYF
TRBV5-1	TRBJ1-4	few	NA	TGCGCCAGCAGCACTCAGGGCGTAGTCGAAAAACTGTTTTTT	CASSTQGVVEKLFF
TRBV7-9	TRBJ2-7	NA	TRBD2	TGTTCCAGCACTGGACCAACTAGCGGGAGGAACGAGCAGTACTTC	CSSTGPTSGRNEQYF
TRBV4-1	TRBJ1-1	NA	NA	TGCGCCAGCAGCCAGGACACATTCGGGGGTGAAGCTTTCTTT	CASSQDTFGGEAFF
TRBV14	TRBJ2-7	NA	TRBD2	TGTGCCAGCAGCCAAGATTTCCCCGGGAGGGGCGAGCAGTACTTC	CASSQDFPGRGEQYF
TRBV5-1	TRBJ1-1	NA	NA	TGCGCCAGCAGCCCATCGGGGGTGTATTCTGAAGCTTTCTTT	CASSPSGVYSEAFF
TRBV19	TRBJ2-7	once	TRBD1	TGTGCCAGTAGTATCGAAGGTGGACAGGCGTACTACGAGCAGTACTTC	CASSIEGGQAYYEQYF
TRBV11-2	TRBJ2-7	NA	NA	TGTGCCAGCAGCCATGGACAGTTAGGAACCTACGAGCAGTACTTC	CASSHGQLGTYEQYF
TRBV28	TRBJ2-7	NA	TRBD2	TGTGCCAGCAGCATGACGTCAGGGACTAGCTCCTACGAGCAGTACTTC	CASSMTSGTSSYEQYF
TRBV5-4	TRBJ2-3	NA	TRBD2	TGTGCCAGCACCCCCGGGACTAGCGGGGGCGCTCGCACAGATACGCAGTATTTT	CASTPGTSGGARTDTQYF
TRBV7-3	TRBJ2-1	NA	TRBD2	TGTGCCAGCAGCGCGGGACTAGCGGGGAACAATGAGCAGTTCTTC	CASSAGLAGNNEQFF
TRBV27	TRBJ2-1	NA	NA	TGTGCCAGCAAGGAGGACCTCATAGAGCAGTTCTTC	CASKEDLIEQFF
TRBV5-1	TRBJ1-2	NA	NA	TGCGCCAGCAGCCCCTGGACAGACTATGGCTACACCTTC	CASSPWTDYGYTF
TRBV30	TRBJ2-1	NA	NA	TGTGCCTGGAGTTCAAGCGGGCTGAGCTCCTACAATGAGCAGTTCTTC	CAWSSSGLSSYNEQFF
TRBV5-8	TRBJ2-7	NA	TRBD1	TGTGCCAGCAGCTACTCGACAGGGTACGAGCAGTACTTC	CASSYSTGYEQYF
TRBV5-1	TRBJ2-3	once	NA	TGCGCCAGCAGCTTGGTAGGCGGGCTACCACCAGATACGCAGTATTTT	CASSLVGGLPPDTQYF
TRBV6-1	TRBJ1-6	once	TRBD1	TGTGCCAGCAGTCCGGGACAGATGTATAATTCACCCCTCCACTTT	CASSPGQMYNSPLHF
TRBV7-2	TRBJ1-2	NA	NA	TGTGCCAGCAGCTTATTGGCGGCCAACCCGGCAATTTATGGCTACACCTTC	CASSLLAANPAIYGYTF
TRBV9	TRBJ1-1	NA	NA	TGTGCCAGCAACAAGGGGGACATGAACACTGAAGCTTTCTTT	CASNKGDMNTEAFF
TRBV5-6	TRBJ2-7	NA	NA	TGTGCCAGCAGGGCCGTGATGGCCCCTTTTCACGAGCAGTACTTC	CASRAVMAPFHEQYF
TRBV4-2	TRBJ1-1	NA	TRBD1	TGTGCCAGCAGCCAAGGTTTGGACAGGGGGCCCACTGAAGCTTTCTTT	CASSQGLDRGPTEAFF
TRBV7-8	TRBJ2-1	NA	TRBD2	TGTGCCAGCAGCCTCCTCGTAGCGGGAGTTACAGGTGAGCAGTTCTTC	CASSLLVAGVTGEQFF
TRBV9	TRBJ2-1	NA	NA	TGTGCCAGCAGCCCCCGGGGACAATACAATGAGCAGTTCTTC	CASSPRGQYNEQFF
TRBV28	TRBJ1-1	NA	NA	TGTGCCAGCAGTCCCCGAGATGAAGCTTTCTTT	CASSPRDEAFF
TRBV30	TRBJ1-1	NA	NA	TGTGCCTGGAGTGTAGGGGGAATAGCTTTCTTT	CAWSVGGIAFF
TRBV30	TRBJ2-7	NA	NA	TGTGCCTGGAGTGGTGGGAGCGCCTACGAGCAGTACTTC	CAWSGGSAYEQYF
TRBV9	TRBJ1-2	NA	TRBD1	TGTGCCAGCAGCGGGGGGACAGGGTCCCCTACTAACTATGGCTACACCTTC	CASSGGTGSPTNYGYTF
TRBV5-6	TRBJ2-3	once	TRBD2	TGTGCCAGCAGCCTCTTGACTAGCAATGGAGATACGCAGTATTTT	CASSLLTSNGDTQYF
TRBV7-9	TRBJ2-3	NA	TRBD1	TGTGCCAGCAGCTTAGGGCTGGGGACAGGGGGCATGATCACAGATACGCAGTATTTT	CASSLGLGTGGMITDTQYF
TRBV9	TRBJ1-3	NA	TRBD1	TGTGCCAGCAGGGGGACAGGAAACTCTGGAAACACCATATATTTT	CASRGTGNSGNTIYF
TRBV7-2	TRBJ1-6	few	NA	TGTGCCAGCAGCTTAGAGGGGAATTCACCCCTCCACTTT	CASSLEGNSPLHF
TRBV6-5	TRBJ1-2	NA	TRBD1	TGTGCCAGCAGTCCAGGGGGGCTTTATGGCTACACCTTC	CASSPGGLYGYTF
TRBV19	TRBJ1-2	NA	NA	TGTGCCAGTAGTATCCCAGGGATCTTTGGCTACACCTTC	CASSIPGIFGYTF
TRBV7-9	TRBJ2-2	NA	NA	TGTGCCAGCAGTACCGACCCACCAGGGAACACCGGGGAGCTGTTTTTT	CASSTDPPGNTGELFF
TRBV9	TRBJ1-1	NA	TRBD1	TGTGCCAGCAGCGGAGGGACAGGGGGCCTCGGCACTGAAGCTTTCTTT	CASSGGTGGLGTEAFF
TRBV19	TRBJ2-7	NA	NA	TGTGCCAGTAGGGGCAGAGAATCCTACGAGCAGTACTTC	CASRGRESYEQYF